What follows are 9 T cell receptor beta chains derived from one specimen sequenced in a study of T cell repertoires in cytomegalovirus infection. TCRdb re-called the reads through MiXCR, storing one row per CDR3 protein. Among around 210,000 distinct CDR3 sequences listed, around 6.2% were seen once. The sequencing input was PBMCs. The source is a human donor in good health (CMV status not recorded). Some clones in this sample may be carry-over from other donors' samples.

This clonotype was seen repeatedly, ten times or more. The chain couples TRBV7-3 to TRBJ2-1, with 10 bases aligning to TRBD2. V gave up 6 bases and J gave up 7 bases; unmatched junction bases: 9. The germline V gene has CDR1 SGHTA and CDR2 FQGTGA. This CDR3 spans 15 amino acids. The CDR3 DNA reads as TGTGCCAGCAGTTACGCTCCGACTAGCGGGAATGAGCAGTTCTTC. Translated: CASSYAPTSGNEQFF.

This clonotype was found many times. The genes are TRBV19 and TRBJ2-1, with TRBD1 matching over 9 bases. The CDR3 runs 16 residues. Germline V CDR1 and CDR2: LNHDA, SQIVND (reference sequence). The trim removed 8 bases at V and 5 bases at J, leaving 13 bases unmatched. CDR3 region: CASGDRAPSFNNEQFF. The CDR3 coding sequence is TGTGCCAGTGGGGACAGGGCTCCGTCCTTCAACAATGAGCAGTTCTTC.

Ten or more counts support this clonotype. The chain joins TRBV2 to TRBJ2-7; D may be TRBD1 or TRBD2 (5 bases each). From germline, CDR1 is SNHLY and CDR2 FYNNEI. Trimming pared 7 bases from V and 6 bases from J, leaving 13 bases between. The CDR3 sequence is 12 residues long. The CDR3 loop is CASNGAGAEQYF. The CDR3 nucleotides read TGTGCCAGCAACGGGGCAGGCGCCGAGCAGTACTTC.

A word on this clonotype: Its ends do not fully match the called genes, so a read error is possible. V usage is TRBV7-2 and J usage is TRBJ1-6; TRBD1 is a possible D gene (6 bases). From germline, CDR1 is SGHTA and CDR2 FQGNSA. The CDR3 runs 15 residues. CDR3 sequence (DNA): TGTGCCAGCAGCCCATGGACAGAAATGGATTCACCCCTCTTCTTT. Protein product: CASSPWTEMDSPLFF.

This clonotype appeared many times. The genes are TRBV6-1 and TRBJ2-3; no definite D call. CDR3 size: 14 residues. Trimming left V 6 bases short and J 0 bases short, with 10 bases between. From germline, CDR1 is MNHNS and CDR2 SASEGT. CDR3 loop: CASRMTASTDTQYF. In nucleotides, the CDR3 is TGTGCCAGCAGAATGACGGCTAGCACAGATACGCAGTATTTT.

Many counts were recorded for this clonotype. V is TRBV7-2 and J is TRBJ2-7; D is undetermined. The CDR3 contains 14 residues. V gave up 5 bases and J gave up 1 base, with 12 bases separating them. Germline CDR1 and CDR2: SGHTA and FQGNSA. The CDR3 here is CASSIRLNSYEQYF. Written as DNA, the CDR3 is TGTGCCAGCAGCATCAGACTGAATTCCTACGAGCAGTACTTC.

This clonotype was counted many times. J is TRBJ1-5 and V is TRBV2, with D possibly matching TRBD1 (5 bases). This CDR3 comprises 12 residues. Germline lookup yields CDR1 SNHLY and CDR2 FYNNEI. Trimming pared 0 bases from V and 11 bases from J, leaving 8 bases between. The CDR3, as DNA: TGTGCCAGCAGTGAAGCTCCGGGGGCCCAGCATTTT. It encodes CASSEAPGAQHF.

This clonotype came up many times. This rearrangement joins TRBV6-2 or TRBV6-3 to TRBJ2-4; D is unclear. V lost 6 bases and J 1 base, leaving 4 bases between the germline ends. The germline CDR1 and CDR2 sequences are MNHEY and SVGEGT. The CDR3 is 12 residues long. This CDR3 is CASRQAKNIQYF. Written as DNA, the CDR3 is TGTGCCAGCAGGCAGGCCAAAAACATTCAGTACTTC.

The sample holds many counts of this clonotype. The V call is TRBV7-2, the J call TRBJ2-7; 8 nucleotides line up with TRBD1. With 5 bases clipped from V and 3 bases from J, the junction kept 9 bases outside the gene matches. Germline V CDR1 and CDR2: SGHTA, FQGNSA. CDR3 length equals 15 residues. DNA of the CDR3: TGTGCCAGCAGCAAACAGGGGGGAAGCGGCTACGAGCAGTACTTC. Amino acid sequence: CASSKQGGSGYEQYF.